The T cell receptor (beta chain) described here comes from a study of CD8 T cells in Susac syndrome. Findings and caveats of the study: The number of individuals included in the study's TCR sequencing and HLA analysis was acknowledged as relatively small.

TEMRA cells were enriched by FACS, while CD8+ and CD4+ T cells were obtained through a negative isolation that was performed magnetically. As regards this clonotype: Its antigen is unidentified.

Random hexamers were used to reverse transcribe an amount of roughly 0.5 to 1 ug RNA. TCR beta CDR3 was amplified by immunoSEQ covering 54 Vbeta and 13 Jbeta. Each CDR3 protein is one row after TCRdb ran MiXCR on the immunoSEQ multiplex PCR reads. Here the sample spans some 260,000 distinct CDR3 sequences, approximately 81% being singletons. V was clipped by 4 bases and J by 4 bases, with 14 bases between them. In germline, CDR1 is SGHKS, CDR2 YYEKEE (reference sequence). The CDR3 runs 14 residues. V usage is TRBV5-5 and J usage is TRBJ1-2; D may be TRBD1 (5 bases). The sequenced material came from CD8+ T cells from PBMCs. The TCR was taken from a human donor with multiple sclerosis. Here the CDR3 DNA reads TGTGCCAGCAGCGGAGGGACGGCCGTCTATGGCTACACCTTC. Translating it yields CASSGGTAVYGYTF.